One and the same sample provided the 23 T cell receptor beta chains below, sequenced in a study of T cell clones after liver transplantation. Here immunoSEQ multiplex PCR was the method, and the copy in TCRdb shows in-frame clones only, minus some. The data contain about 74,000 clones, roughly 80% of them singletons. Sequencing was performed on CD4+ T cells from blood, taken before liver transplant. The origin of the receptors is a human donor who received a liver transplant.

The V gene is TRBV7-9, the J gene TRBJ1-3, with 7 bases matching TRBD1. The V gene end was trimmed by 6 bases and the J gene end by 5 bases; junction bases not matched to a gene: 10. Germline values: CDR1 SEHNR, CDR2 FQNEAQ (reference sequence). The CDR3 extends over 15 amino acids. CDR3 nucleotides: TGTGCCAGCAGTTTCACGGGACAGTCAAGAAACACCATATATTTT. Its translation is CASSFTGQSRNTIYF.

This clone turned up a few times. Other DNA variants within this sample encode the same CDR3. In DNA, the CDR3 is TGTGCCAGCAGCCCTGGACAGGGAAGGGACACAGATACGCAGTATTTT. Protein product: CASSPGQGRDTDTQYF. The chain recombines TRBV14 with TRBJ2-3; TRBD1 matches at 8 bases. The J segment lost 2 bases and the V segment lost 4 bases, leaving 8 bases of the junction unmatched. The CDR3 runs to 16 residues. CDR1 and CDR2 from the germline V gene are SGHDN and FVKESK.

V gene TRBV7-9 combines with J gene TRBJ2-7; D perhaps matches TRBD2 (6 bases). Looked up from germline, CDR1 is SEHNR and CDR2 is FQNEAQ (reference sequence). This CDR3 region has 13 residues. V dropped 1 base and J dropped 4 bases, with 8 bases sitting between them. CDR3 sequence: CASSLGAGYEQYF. Written as DNA, the CDR3 is TGTGCCAGCAGCTTAGGGGCGGGATACGAGCAGTACTTC. The whole variable domain, filled in from reference TRBV7-9 and TRBJ2-7, reads DTGVSQNPRHKITKRGQNVTFRCDPISEHNRLYWYRQTLGQGPEFLTYFQNEAQLEKSRLLSDRFSAERPKGSFSTLEIQRTEQGDSAMYLCASSLGAGYEQYFGPGTRLTVT.

This clone showed up just once. The rearrangement joins TRBV3-2 to TRBJ2-7. TRBV3-2 is classified as a pseudogene. CDR3 size: 8 residues. The CDR3 protein is CVSSQVGV. The DNA of the CDR3 is TGTGTCAGCAGCCAAGTTGGGGTC.

This clone came up once. The chain has TRBV6-5 and TRBJ2-3; D ambiguous. V lost 0 bases to trimming and J lost 2 bases, with 9 bases between them. Germline CDR1 and CDR2: MNHEY and SVGAGI. There are 15 residues in the CDR3. Here the CDR3 DNA reads TGTGCCAGCAGTTACTCCGGGCAGACCACAGATACGCAGTATTTT. Protein product: CASSYSGQTTDTQYF.

This clone was counted only a few times. J is TRBJ1-3 and V is TRBV7-8; the D is unclear. This CDR3 spans 12 amino acids. Trimming removed 3 bases from V and 3 bases from J, with 3 bases in between. The germline V gene encodes CDR1 SGHVS and CDR2 FQNEAQ. CDR3 amino acids: CASSFSGNTIYF. CDR3 nucleotide sequence: TGTGCCAGCAGCTTTAGTGGAAACACCATATATTTT.

J is TRBJ1-1 and V is TRBV9; D gene uncertain. The germline gives CDR1 SGDLS, CDR2 YYNGEE. The V and J ends lost 4 bases and 6 bases respectively, with 19 bases between them. The CDR3 length is 15 residues. CDR3: CASSPGRGGTAEAFF. CDR3 bases: TGTGCCAGCAGCCCGGGTCGGGGTGGAACAGCTGAAGCTTTCTTT.

In DNA, the CDR3 is TGCGCCAGCAGCTACAGGGGGCGAGCGTACGAGCAGTACTTC. Residues: CASSYRGRAYEQYF. The chain joins TRBV5-1 to TRBJ2-7; 9 positions agree with TRBD1. The CDR3 runs to 14 residues. The V gene's germline CDR1 is SGHRS and CDR2 YFSETQ. V gave up 3 bases and J gave up 4 bases; unmatched junction bases: 5.

V usage is TRBV27 and J usage is TRBJ2-5, with D perhaps matching TRBD2 (5 bases). This CDR3 region has 14 residues. Germline V gene lookup returns CDR1 MNHEY and CDR2 SMNVEV (reference sequence). The V end lost 2 bases, the J end lost 0 bases, and 7 bases lay between the germline ends. In nucleotides, the CDR3 is TGTGCCAGCAGTTTAGAGACTAACCAAGAGACCCAGTACTTC. Translated: CASSLETNQETQYF.

This clone came up once. The chain uses TRBV29-1 and TRBJ2-5; perhaps D is TRBD1 or TRBD2 (5 bases each). This CDR3 spans 14 amino acids. Germline V gene sequence: CDR1 SQVTM, CDR2 ANQGSEA. Trimming took 5 bases from V and 3 from J, leaving 16 bases between them. The CDR3, as DNA: TGCAGCGTTATAAGATGGGGACGGGAAGAGACCCAGTACTTC. Its protein product is CSVIRWGREETQYF.

This rearrangement joins TRBV19 to TRBJ1-5; weak D call: TRBD1 (5 bases). The V gene lost 4 bases and the J gene lost 8 bases, with 18 bases spanning the gap. Per germline, CDR1 LNHDA and CDR2 SQIVND (reference sequence). The CDR3 is 15 amino acids. The CDR3 region has the DNA TGTGCCAGTAGTAAGGAGGTGGGGGGGAGGAAGCCCCAGCATTTT. Translating gives CASSKEVGGRKPQHF. The full variable domain, completed using reference TRBV19 and TRBJ1-5, is DGGITQSPKYLFRKEGQNVTLSCEQNLNHDAMYWYRQDPGQGLRLIYYSQIVNDFQKGDIAEGYSVSREKKESFPLTVTSAQKNPTAFYLCASSKEVGGRKPQHFGDGTRLSIL.

The chain has TRBV27 and TRBJ1-1, with D possibly being TRBD1 (5 bases). Germline V gene data show CDR1 as MNHEY and CDR2 as SMNVEV (reference sequence). This CDR3 has 15 amino acids. V shed 6 bases and J shed 3 bases, with 17 bases lying between them. Here the CDR3 reads CASRSQGTLDTEAFF. As DNA, the CDR3 is TGTGCCAGCAGGAGTCAGGGCACCCTTGACACTGAAGCTTTCTTT.

This chain joins TRBV4-3 and TRBJ2-1, with 8 bases that match TRBD2. This CDR3 is built from 16 residues. Trimming took 0 bases from V and 2 from J; bases not matched to a gene: 3. Germline-derived CDR1 and CDR2 are LGHNA and YSLEER. CDR3 in amino acids: CASSQDRGGAYNEQFF. In DNA, the CDR3 is TGCGCCAGCAGCCAAGATCGGGGGGGAGCCTACAATGAGCAGTTCTTC.

The chain links TRBV6-5 to TRBJ2-7; D is undetermined. CDR1 and CDR2 (germline): MNHEY, SVGAGI. This CDR3 has 15 amino acids. Trimming took off 7 bases at V and 3 bases at J, with 19 bases between the two ends. Here the CDR3 reads CASIPSRNELYEQYF. CDR3 sequence (DNA): TGTGCCAGCATCCCGTCTAGGAACGAACTCTACGAGCAGTACTTC.

This chain uses TRBV2 with TRBJ1-2; 7 nucleotides match TRBD1. The CDR3 is 18 amino acids. J gave up 3 bases and V 8 bases, and 21 bases lay outside the gene matches. Germline V gene sequence: CDR1 SNHLY, CDR2 FYNNEI. As DNA, the CDR3 is TGTGCCAGCCTTGGAAAGGGGGACAGCGTGGTGGCTGACTATGGCTACACCTTC. Translation: CASLGKGDSVVADYGYTF.

The chain recombines TRBV14 with TRBJ1-2; D may be TRBD1 (6 bases). CDR1 is SGHDN and CDR2 is FVKESK in the germline V gene. This CDR3 region has 15 residues. V lost 4 bases and J 4 bases, leaving 16 bases between the germline ends. CDR3 nucleotide sequence: TGTGCCAGCAGCCCAACAGGGAATTTAGGCTATGGCTACACCTTC. Translating it yields CASSPTGNLGYGYTF.

This chain links TRBV19 with TRBJ2-3, with 11 bases that match TRBD2. The V and J ends lost 6 bases and 1 base, in that order; junction bases with no gene match: 9. The CDR3 contains 17 residues. Germline lookup yields CDR1 LNHDA and CDR2 SQIVND (reference sequence). CDR3 nucleotides: TGTGCCAGTAGGCATAGCGGGAGGGAGTGGGGCACAGATACGCAGTATTTT. It is translated as CASRHSGREWGTDTQYF.

This clone occurred a few times. This rearrangement joins TRBV2 to TRBJ2-3, with D perhaps TRBD2 (6 bases). CDR1 is SNHLY and CDR2 is FYNNEI in the germline V gene. CDR3 size: 14 residues. V was clipped by 6 bases and J by 7 bases, with 17 bases between them. The CDR3: CASREIRDSNTQYF. As DNA, the CDR3 is TGTGCCAGCAGGGAAATAAGGGACTCCAATACGCAGTATTTT.

The chain combines TRBV5-1 with TRBJ2-5; maybe TRBD2 (7 bases). CDR1 and CDR2 (germline): SGHRS, YFSETQ. V gave up 5 bases and J gave up 5 bases, with 25 bases separating them. This CDR3 is 17 amino acids long. CDR3 protein: CASRLGHGGRGVETQYF. The CDR3 DNA reads as TGCGCCAGCAGGCTCGGTCACGGGGGCCGGGGGGTGGAGACCCAGTACTTC.

This clone was seen just once. The chain uses TRBV4-2 and TRBJ2-3; perhaps TRBD2 as D (5 bases). V shed 0 bases and J shed 5 bases, with 12 bases lying between them. CDR3 length: 15 residues. Germline V lookup: CDR1 LGHNA, CDR2 YNFKEQ. Here the CDR3 reads CASSQDPLAQDTQYF. The CDR3 DNA follows: TGTGCCAGCAGCCAAGATCCCCTAGCCCAAGATACGCAGTATTTT.

V gene TRBV5-4 combines with J gene TRBJ2-2, with D maybe TRBD2 (5 bases). The V end was cut by 2 bases, the J end by 0 bases, with 8 bases between. The CDR3 covers 15 residues. The germline V gene encodes CDR1 SGHNT and CDR2 YYREEE (reference sequence). CDR3 nucleotides: TGTGCCAGCAGCTTCCGAGCGGCGAACACCGGGGAGCTGTTTTTT. It codes for CASSFRAANTGELFF.

The rearrangement joins TRBV25-1 to TRBJ2-3, with 11 positions matching TRBD2. The trim removed 4 bases at V and 5 bases at J, leaving 5 bases unmatched. The CDR3 sequence is 15 residues long. Germline V gene data show CDR1 as MGHDK and CDR2 as SYGVNS. The CDR3 sequence is CASSGASGRKDTQYF. Written as DNA, the CDR3 is TGTGCCAGCAGTGGGGCTAGCGGGAGGAAAGATACGCAGTATTTT.

The CDR3 reads CASSTREGNTGELFF. CDR3 bases: TGCGCCAGCAGTACGCGGGAGGGGAACACCGGGGAGCTGTTTTTT. This sequence joins TRBV4-1 and TRBJ2-2; TRBD2 matches at 9 bases. Germline CDR1 reads MGHRA; CDR2 reads YSYEKL. The V and J ends lost 6 bases and 1 base, in that order; junction bases with no gene match: 3. The CDR3 loop spans 15 amino acids.